This T cell receptor (beta chain) originates from a study of T cell responses to AZD1222 COVID-19 vaccine. Study-wide results and limits: White British ancestry dominated among donors, who included more females, and clonal diversity was possibly underestimated. Spike-specific TCR repertoires showed rising breadth and depth after two AZD1222 doses.

Method: immunoSEQ multiplex PCR; TCRdb's copy keeps in-frame clones and lacks some. The sample has around 84,000 clones; approximately 90% are singletons. From germline, CDR1 is GTSNPN and CDR2 SVGIG (reference sequence). This CDR3 comprises 11 residues. A remark on this clone: The target antigen is unknown.

This sequence originates from an adult in good health. V and J are TRBV30 and TRBJ2-1, with 7 bases identical to TRBD2. The sample was peripheral blood, taken on day 0 of AZD1222 vaccination. The CDR3 protein is CAGGQSNEQFF. CDR3 bases: TGTGCGGGAGGGCAAAGCAATGAGCAGTTCTTC.